This paragraph covers one T cell receptor beta chain sequence. The target antigen is unknown. Germline values: CDR1 SEHNR, CDR2 FQNEAQ (reference sequence). The ends were cut back, 11 bases at V and 4 bases at J, with 20 bases in the middle. This CDR3 is built from 14 residues. This specimen belongs to a study of T cell repertoires in cytomegalovirus infection. Study-level background: In public TCR beta signatures, there were indications of both CMV infection and matching HLA type.

TCRdb analysed the reads with MiXCR anew, one entry per CDR3 protein. The sample records 100,000 to 150,000 distinct CDR3 sequences, about 24% being singletons. General study findings and limits: CMV carriers having the relevant HLA were flagged by cumulative public TCR beta family frequency. The study found HLA-C-restricted CMV-specific TCR beta clonotypes dominating the ex vivo response.

The clonotype comes from a human donor in good health (CMV status not recorded). Some clones in this sample may be carry-over from other donors' samples. V and J are TRBV7-9 and TRBJ1-2; tentatively, D is TRBD1 (5 bases). Sequencing was done on a sample of PBMCs, sequenced either directly or after in vitro stimulation (not recorded which). DNA of the CDR3: TGTGCCGGTGGGGGTCGCCTAGACTTCTATGGCTACACCTTC. This codes for CAGGGRLDFYGYTF. The full variable domain, completed using reference TRBV7-9 and TRBJ1-2, is DTGVSQNPRHKITKRGQNVTFRCDPISEHNRLYWYRQTLGQGPEFLTYFQNEAQLEKSRLLSDRFSAERPKGSFSTLEIQRTEQGDSAMYLCAGGGRLDFYGYTFGSGTRLTVV.